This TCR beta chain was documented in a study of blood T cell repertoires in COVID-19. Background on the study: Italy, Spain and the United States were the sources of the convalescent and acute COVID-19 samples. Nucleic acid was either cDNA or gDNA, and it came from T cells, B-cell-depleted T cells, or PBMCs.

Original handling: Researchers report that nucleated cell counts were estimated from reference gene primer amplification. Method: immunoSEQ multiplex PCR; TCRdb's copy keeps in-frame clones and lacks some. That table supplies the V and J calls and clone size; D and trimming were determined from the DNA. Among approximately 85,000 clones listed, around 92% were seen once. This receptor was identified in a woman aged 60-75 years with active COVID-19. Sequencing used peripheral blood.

Here the CDR3 DNA reads TGTGCCAGCAGCGTTGCGTCAGGAGGTAATGAAAAACTGTTTTTT. Translated: CASSVASGGNEKLFF. V is TRBV9 and J is TRBJ1-4; D not certain. The CDR3 covers 15 residues. V was pared by 2 bases and J by 4 bases, with 12 bases between. Germline V gene sequence: CDR1 SGDLS, CDR2 YYNGEE.